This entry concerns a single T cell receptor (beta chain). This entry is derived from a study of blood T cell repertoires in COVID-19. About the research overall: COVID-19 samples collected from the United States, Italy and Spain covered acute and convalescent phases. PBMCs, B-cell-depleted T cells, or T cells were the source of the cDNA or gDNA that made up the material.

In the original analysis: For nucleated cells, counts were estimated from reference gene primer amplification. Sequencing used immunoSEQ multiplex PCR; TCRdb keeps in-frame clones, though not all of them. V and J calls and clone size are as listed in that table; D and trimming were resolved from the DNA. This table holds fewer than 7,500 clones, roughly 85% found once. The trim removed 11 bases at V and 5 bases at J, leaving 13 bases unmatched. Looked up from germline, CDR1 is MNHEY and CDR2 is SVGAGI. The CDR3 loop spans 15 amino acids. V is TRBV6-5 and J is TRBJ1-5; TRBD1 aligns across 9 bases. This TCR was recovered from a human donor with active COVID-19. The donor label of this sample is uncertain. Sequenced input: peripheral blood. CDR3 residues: CAAQGTGQLYQPQHF. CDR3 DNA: TGTGCCGCCCAGGGGACAGGGCAGTTGTATCAGCCCCAGCATTTT.